This passage covers 30 T cell receptor beta chains from one sample sequenced in a study of cytomegalovirus exposure and HLA in healthy donors. The primer mix had 60 Vbeta and 13 Jbeta primers. Repertoires were generated with immunoSEQ multiplex PCR, while TCRdb's copy carries only in-frame clones and drops some. The sample consists of about 120,000 clones, more than 65% of them appearing once. The sample taken for sequencing was PBMCs. The receptors here all came from a woman in her late teens or twenties in good health and CMV-seronegative.

The chain combines TRBV4-1 with TRBJ2-4, with 10 bases matching TRBD2. CDR3 length: 17 residues. Trimming took 4 bases from V and 8 from J; bases not matched to a gene: 14. CDR1 is MGHRA and CDR2 is YSYEKL in the germline V gene. CDR3 sequence reads: CASSPPMSGGAVHIQYF. For the CDR3, the DNA is TGCGCCAGCAGCCCCCCCATGAGCGGGGGGGCTGTGCACATTCAGTACTTC.

The CDR3 protein is CASSPMGQMNTEAFF. In DNA form, the CDR3 reads TGTGCCAGCTCACCTATGGGACAGATGAACACTGAAGCTTTCTTT. The chain is built from TRBV18 and TRBJ1-1; 7 bases align to TRBD1. From germline, CDR1 is KGHSH and CDR2 LQKENI. The trim removed 3 bases at V and 0 bases at J, leaving 4 bases unmatched. There are 15 residues in the CDR3.

The table lists this clone with a count of one. The DNA of the CDR3 is TGTGCCAGCTCACTAGCAGAGACCCAGTACTTC. Its translation: CASSLAETQYF. J is TRBJ2-5 and V is TRBV18, with D uncertain. Looked up from germline, CDR1 is KGHSH and CDR2 is LQKENI. The CDR3 loop spans 11 amino acids. Trimming pared 4 bases from V and 4 bases from J, leaving 4 bases between.

The chain combines TRBV2 with TRBJ1-1; D gene uncertain. In germline, CDR1 is SNHLY, CDR2 FYNNEI. V lost 6 bases, J lost 4 bases, and 9 bases lay in between. The CDR3 extends over 12 amino acids. CDR3 residues: CASSPTGTEAFF. DNA for the CDR3: TGTGCCAGCAGCCCGACGGGCACTGAAGCTTTCTTT.

The chain recombines TRBV2 with TRBJ2-7; 9 bases line up with TRBD1. The CDR3 spans 14 residues. Germline V gene lookup returns CDR1 SNHLY and CDR2 FYNNEI. Unmatched junction bases numbered 7, after V lost 6 bases and J lost 4 bases. The CDR3 here is CASSGTGRGYEQYF. CDR3 nucleotide sequence: TGTGCCAGCAGCGGGACAGGGCGTGGATACGAGCAGTACTTC.

The rearrangement uses TRBV19 and TRBJ1-4; D ambiguous. The ends were cut back, 4 bases at V and 4 bases at J, with 10 bases in the middle. Germline V gene data show CDR1 as LNHDA and CDR2 as SQIVND (reference sequence). The CDR3 is made up of 14 amino acids. The CDR3 protein is CASSNRGGNEKLFF. The CDR3 DNA sequence: TGTGCCAGTAGTAACCGGGGAGGTAATGAAAAACTGTTTTTT.

V is TRBV7-2 and J is TRBJ2-7, with 8 bases that match TRBD2. Germline V gene lookup returns CDR1 SGHTA and CDR2 FQGNSA. CDR3 length: 15 amino acids. V shed 6 bases, J shed 6 bases, and the junction held 13 bases outside the gene matches. CDR3 residues: CASREPGTRKGEQYF. The CDR3 DNA sequence: TGTGCCAGCAGGGAACCCGGGACTAGGAAGGGCGAGCAGTACTTC. Supplemented by reference TRBV7-2 and TRBJ2-7, the full variable domain reads GAGVSQSPSNKVTEKGKDVELRCDPISGHTALYWYRQSLGQGLEFLIYFQGNSAPDKSGLPSDRFSAERTGGSVSTLTIQRTQQEDSAVYLCASREPGTRKGEQYFGPGTRLTVT.

The rearrangement joins TRBV27 to TRBJ2-5; 9 bases line up with TRBD2. The J call may be faulty, since TRBJ2-7 better matches the DNA end. This CDR3 has 14 residues. The germline gives CDR1 MNHEY, CDR2 SMNVEV (reference sequence). The CDR3 DNA reads TGTGCCAGCAGTATGGCGGGAGGGCGCCGCGAGCAGTACTTC. This sequence encodes CASSMAGGRREQYF.

This clone was counted a few times. V gene TRBV4-3 combines with J gene TRBJ1-4; maybe TRBD1 (6 bases). V dropped 1 base and J dropped 0 bases, with 12 bases sitting between them. The CDR3 sequence is 17 residues long. CDR1 and CDR2 from the germline V gene are LGHNA and YSLEER. The CDR3 loop is CASSQGTEGPTNEKLFF. CDR3 nucleotides: TGCGCCAGCAGCCAAGGGACAGAGGGCCCAACTAATGAAAAACTGTTTTTT.

The chain has TRBV21-1 and TRBJ1-1; the listed D gene, TRBD1, was not tested against the DNA. TRBV21-1 is shown as a pseudogene. This CDR3 region has 13 residues. The chain's CDR3 is CASMGTGPTEAFF. In nucleotides, the CDR3 is TGTGCCAGCATGGGGACAGGGCCCACTGAAGCTTTCTTT.

The V call is TRBV5-4, the J call TRBJ2-1, with D tentatively TRBD2 (6 bases). Trimming removed 5 bases from V and 4 bases from J, with 16 bases in between. The CDR3 has 15 residues. The germline V gene has CDR1 SGHNT and CDR2 YYREEE (reference sequence). CDR3 sequence (DNA): TGTGCCAGCAGGGAGACGGGGGACGGATACAATGAGCAGTTCTTC. This encodes CASRETGDGYNEQFF.

The V gene is TRBV6-1, the J gene TRBJ1-2; no reliable D call. The CDR3 is 15 residues long. Looked up from germline, CDR1 is MNHNS and CDR2 is SASEGT. V shed 6 bases and J shed 2 bases, with 16 bases lying between them. The CDR3 is CASSDPYRINYGYTF. CDR3 nucleotide sequence: TGTGCCAGCAGCGACCCTTACAGAATCAACTATGGCTACACCTTC.

In this sample, this clone turned up a few times. The chain links TRBV7-6 to TRBJ2-1; D not resolved. Germline assignment: CDR1 SGHVS and CDR2 FNYEAQ. Trimming stripped 1 base from V and 4 bases from J, with 5 bases between. The length of the CDR3 is 13 residues. The DNA for the CDR3 is TGTGCCAGCAGCTTAGTTATATACAATGAGCAGTTCTTC. Translated, it gives CASSLVIYNEQFF.

The chain has TRBV5-6 and TRBJ2-6; 13 bases align to TRBD2. The CDR3 is made up of 17 amino acids. After removal of 4 bases from V and 1 base from J, the junction contained 2 bases not matched to a gene. CDR1 is SGHDT and CDR2 is YYEEEE in the germline V gene. CDR3 in amino acids: CASSPGLAGSGANVLTF. The DNA of the CDR3 is TGTGCCAGCAGCCCGGGACTAGCGGGATCTGGGGCCAACGTCCTGACTTTC.

CDR3 coding DNA: TGCGCCAGCAGCCAAGAATTAGGGGACAGCCCCACAGATACGCAGTATTTT. It specifies CASSQELGDSPTDTQYF. The chain couples TRBV4-3 to TRBJ2-3; 7 nucleotides align to TRBD1. V trimming: 0 bases; J trimming: 2 bases; junction bases outside the gene matches: 8. The germline gives CDR1 LGHNA, CDR2 YSLEER. This CDR3 has 17 residues.

The DNA of the CDR3 is TGCGCCAGCAGCTCGCATCTGGGACTTTTGGGGACCTACGAGCAGTACTTC. Protein product: CASSSHLGLLGTYEQYF. The rearrangement uses TRBV5-1 and TRBJ2-7; possibly TRBD2 for D (6 bases). V was pared by 3 bases and J by 2 bases, with 21 bases between. The CDR3 sequence is 17 residues long. The V gene's germline CDR1 is SGHRS and CDR2 YFSETQ.

This chain connects TRBV2 to TRBJ1-6; possible D gene TRBD1, 6 bases. The germline CDR1 and CDR2 sequences are SNHLY and FYNNEI. This CDR3 contains 15 residues. Between the trimmed V and J ends, which lost 3 bases and 2 bases, there was a span of 8 bases. The CDR3 DNA reads as TGTGCCAGCAGTGAGGCAGGGGCCTATAATTCACCCCTCCACTTT. Translated: CASSEAGAYNSPLHF.

The chain is built from TRBV29-1 and TRBJ1-1; D gene uncertain. V was shortened by 4 bases and J by 7 bases, with 19 bases between the two germline ends. This CDR3 has 14 amino acids. Germline CDR1 is SQVTM and CDR2 is ANQGSEA. The CDR3 region is CSVGVLQRDIEAFF. The CDR3 nucleotides read TGCAGCGTTGGTGTCCTACAGCGGGATATTGAAGCTTTCTTT.

The chain links TRBV4-2 to TRBJ2-2; D perhaps matches TRBD2 (6 bases). The V gene lost 3 bases and the J gene lost 8 bases, with 7 bases spanning the gap. Looked up from germline, CDR1 is LGHNA and CDR2 is YNFKEQ. The CDR3 sequence is 12 residues long. Written as DNA, the CDR3 is TGTGCCAGCAGCCAGACTAGAGGGGAGCTGTTTTTT. This gives the protein CASSQTRGELFF.

This clone has just one count. The genes are TRBV2 and TRBJ2-1; possible D gene TRBD2, 6 bases. The CDR3 spans 15 residues. Trimming shortened V by 8 bases and J by 6 bases, and 20 bases separated the two germline ends. Germline V lookup: CDR1 SNHLY, CDR2 FYNNEI. CDR3 in DNA: TGTGCCAGCGGCCTTTCGGGAGTGGGGGGCAATGAGCAGTTCTTC. Protein product: CASGLSGVGGNEQFF. Looking up the rest from reference TRBV2 and TRBJ2-1 gives the full variable domain: EPEVTQTPSHQVTQMGQEVILRCVPISNHLYFYWYRQILGQKVEFLVSFYNNEISEKSEIFDDQFSVERPDGSNFTLKIRSTKLEDSAMYFCASGLSGVGGNEQFFGPGTRLTVL.

The CDR3 loop reads CASSSDRAGINSPLHF. DNA for the CDR3: TGTGCCAGCAGCTCGGACAGGGCAGGAATAAATTCACCCCTCCACTTT. The chain recombines TRBV7-2 with TRBJ1-6, with 8 bases lining up with TRBD1. Germline V gene lookup returns CDR1 SGHTA and CDR2 FQGNSA. V lost 4 bases and J lost 7; bases outside the gene matches: 9. This CDR3 region has 16 residues.

The chain recombines TRBV30 with TRBJ1-1, with 8 bases identical to TRBD1. The length of the CDR3 is 12 residues. Germline assignment: CDR1 GTSNPN and CDR2 SVGIG (reference sequence). V shed 7 bases, J shed 5 bases, and the junction held 6 bases outside the gene matches. The CDR3 reads CASDRERTEAFF. The CDR3 DNA reads TGTGCCTCGGACAGGGAGCGGACTGAAGCTTTCTTT.

The chain joins TRBV30 to TRBJ1-4; D is perhaps TRBD1 (5 bases). This CDR3 comprises 14 residues. Trimming shortened V by 0 bases and J by 8 bases, and 13 bases separated the two germline ends. CDR1 and CDR2 from the germline V gene are GTSNPN and SVGIG (reference sequence). The CDR3 region is CAWSVLWEGEKLFF. CDR3 DNA: TGTGCCTGGAGTGTACTCTGGGAGGGGGAAAAACTGTTTTTT.

There are a few counts of this clone. J is TRBJ1-2 and V is TRBV5-4, with 8 positions matching TRBD1. The CDR3 has 14 amino acids. J lost 5 bases, V lost 3 bases, and 6 bases had no gene match. CDR1 is SGHNT and CDR2 is YYREEE in the germline V gene (reference sequence). In DNA, the CDR3 is TGTGCCAGCAGCTCTGGACAGGGCCAATATGGCTACACCTTC. Its protein is CASSSGQGQYGYTF.

This clone was recorded only once. The V and J genes are TRBV5-1 and TRBJ2-7, with 7 bases aligning to TRBD1. The ends lost 0 bases at V and 1 base at J; junction bases unmatched: 4. The CDR3 totals 15 residues. Germline V gene sequence: CDR1 SGHRS, CDR2 YFSETQ. The CDR3 DNA reads as TGCGCCAGCAGCTTGGCCAGGACAGGATCCTACGAGCAGTACTTC. Amino acids: CASSLARTGSYEQYF.

CDR3 DNA: TGTGCCAGCAGCTCCCGGGACAGTCCCCCCGAGCAGTACTTC. This sequence encodes CASSSRDSPPEQYF. The chain links TRBV7-2 to TRBJ2-7, with 7 bases lining up with TRBD1. Germline V gene lookup returns CDR1 SGHTA and CDR2 FQGNSA. The CDR3 loop spans 14 amino acids. J lost 6 bases, V lost 4 bases, and 9 bases had no gene match.

V and J are TRBV5-1 and TRBJ2-3; perhaps TRBD1 as D (5 bases). The CDR3 has 15 residues. Between the trimmed V and J ends, which lost 0 bases and 3 bases, there was a span of 11 bases. The germline CDR1 and CDR2 sequences are SGHRS and YFSETQ. This chain's CDR3 is CASSLVGESTDTQYF. The CDR3, as DNA: TGCGCCAGCAGCTTGGTAGGGGAAAGTACAGATACGCAGTATTTT.

The rearrangement links TRBV6-1 to TRBJ2-7, with 7 bases matching TRBD1. The J segment lost 3 bases and the V segment lost 7 bases, leaving 6 bases of the junction unmatched. Germline CDR1 is MNHNS and CDR2 is SASEGT. The CDR3 has 13 residues. As DNA, the CDR3 is TGTGCCAGCATTGGGGACAGCCTCTACGAGCAGTACTTC. Amino acid sequence: CASIGDSLYEQYF.

This sequence joins TRBV6-5 and TRBJ1-2; D not resolved. V lost 2 bases to trimming and J lost 4 bases, with 8 bases between them. Germline values: CDR1 MNHEY, CDR2 SVGAGI. This CDR3 contains 13 residues. CDR3 DNA sequence: TGTGCCAGCAGTTACGGAGGCACCTATGGCTACACCTTC. It yields the protein CASSYGGTYGYTF.

The chain uses TRBV5-4 and TRBJ2-7; 9 bases are a match to TRBD1. The germline gives CDR1 SGHNT, CDR2 YYREEE (reference sequence). J was trimmed by 9 bases and V by 10 bases; bases with no gene match: 20. There are 15 residues in the CDR3. For the CDR3, the DNA is TGTGCCTCCTCGATATCCCGGGACAGGGCGCATGGGCAGTACTTC. Translated: CASSISRDRAHGQYF. The whole variable domain, filled in from reference TRBV5-4 and TRBJ2-7, reads ETGVTQSPTHLIKTRGQQVTLRCSSQSGHNTVSWYQQALGQGPQFIFQYYREEENGRGNFPPRFSGLQFPNYSSELNVNALELDDSALYLCASSISRDRAHGQYFGPGTRLTVT.